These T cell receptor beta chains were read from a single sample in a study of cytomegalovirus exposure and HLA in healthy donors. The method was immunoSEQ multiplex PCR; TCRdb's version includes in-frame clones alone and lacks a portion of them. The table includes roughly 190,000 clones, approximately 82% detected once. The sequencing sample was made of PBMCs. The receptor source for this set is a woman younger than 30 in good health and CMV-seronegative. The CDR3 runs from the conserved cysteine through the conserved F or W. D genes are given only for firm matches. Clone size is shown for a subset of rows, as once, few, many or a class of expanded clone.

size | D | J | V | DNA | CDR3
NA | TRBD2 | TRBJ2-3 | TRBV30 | TGTGCCTGCCCTCGAGTTAGCGGGAGGACAGATACGCAGTATTTT | CACPRVSGRTDTQYF
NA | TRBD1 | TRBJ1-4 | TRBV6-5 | TGTGCCAGCAGTTACTCGGGACAGGGAGATGAAAAACTGTTTTTT | CASSYSGQGDEKLFF
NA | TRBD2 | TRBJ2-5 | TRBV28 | TGTGCCAGCAGTTTCCGCGGGAGGGGGGCCAGGGAGACCCAGTACTTC | CASSFRGRGARETQYF
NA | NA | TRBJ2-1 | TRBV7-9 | TGTGCCAGCAGCTTATCCAGCAATGAGCAGTTCTTC | CASSLSSNEQFF
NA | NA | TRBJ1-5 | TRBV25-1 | TGTGCCAGCAGTGAATTAGAGGGTCACAATCAGCCCCAGCATTTT | CASSELEGHNQPQHF
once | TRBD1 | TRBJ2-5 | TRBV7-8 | TGTGCCAGCAGCTCGACGGGACAGGGGTCACAAGAGACCCAGTACTTC | CASSSTGQGSQETQYF
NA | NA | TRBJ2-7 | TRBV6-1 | TGTGCCAGCAGTCCCCTGGCTCTTTACGAGCAGTACTTC | CASSPLALYEQYF
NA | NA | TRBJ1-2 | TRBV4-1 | TGCGCCAGCAGCCAAGGTCCGGTCGGGGATTATGGCTACACCTTC | CASSQGPVGDYGYTF
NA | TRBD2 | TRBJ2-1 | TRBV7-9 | TGTGCCAGCAGCTTAGACCTAGCGGGAGGCCAAGGTTCATTCTTC | CASSLDLAGGQGSFF
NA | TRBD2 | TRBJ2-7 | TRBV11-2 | TGTGCCAGCAGCTTACCGACGACTAGCGGGAGTTCGTGGGAGCAGTACTTC | CASSLPTTSGSSWEQYF
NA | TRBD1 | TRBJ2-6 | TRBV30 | TGTGCCTGTACAACCGGGACAGGCCGCTCTGGGGCCAACGTCCTGACTTTC | CACTTGTGRSGANVLTF
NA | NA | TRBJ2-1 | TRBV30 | TGTGCCTGGAGCGGGACCGGGACACCCTGGTATGAGCAGTTCTTC | CAWSGTGTPWYEQFF
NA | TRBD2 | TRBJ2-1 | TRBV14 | TGTGCCAGCAGCCTGCCGTCCGCTAGCGGGAGCATCGGTGAGCAGTTCTTC | CASSLPSASGSIGEQFF
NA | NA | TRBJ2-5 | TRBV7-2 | TGTGCCAGCAGAGGGGGGGGGCAAGAGACCCAGTACTTC | CASRGGGQETQYF
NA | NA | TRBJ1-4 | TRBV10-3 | TGTGCCATCAGTGACACTAATAATGAAAAACTGTTTTTT | CAISDTNNEKLFF
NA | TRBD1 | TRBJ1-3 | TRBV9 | TGTGCCAGCAGCGTAGGACAGGGGAGAACAGGGGACACCATATATTTT | CASSVGQGRTGDTIYF
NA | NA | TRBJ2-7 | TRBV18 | TGTGCCAGCTCACCACCGGCCACCTACGAGCAGTACTTC | CASSPPATYEQYF
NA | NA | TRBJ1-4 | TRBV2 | TGTGCCAGCGTCGCCGGACCGGGAGCTGAAAAACTGTTTTTT | CASVAGPGAEKLFF
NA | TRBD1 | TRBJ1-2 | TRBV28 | TGTGCCAGCAGCTCTGAGGGACAGGGCGGCTATGGCTACACCTTC | CASSSEGQGGYGYTF
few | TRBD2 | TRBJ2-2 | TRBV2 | TGTGCCAGCAGTCCCCGAGCGGGGGCGGTGACTGGGGAGCTGTTTTTT | CASSPRAGAVTGELFF
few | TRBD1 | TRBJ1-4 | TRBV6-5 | TGTGCCACCGCGCCGTTCGGGACAGGGGGTGAAAAACTGTTTTTT | CATAPFGTGGEKLFF
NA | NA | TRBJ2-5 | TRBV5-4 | TGTGCCAGCAGCCGCCGGGGGGCGAGAGAGACCCAGTACTTC | CASSRRGARETQYF